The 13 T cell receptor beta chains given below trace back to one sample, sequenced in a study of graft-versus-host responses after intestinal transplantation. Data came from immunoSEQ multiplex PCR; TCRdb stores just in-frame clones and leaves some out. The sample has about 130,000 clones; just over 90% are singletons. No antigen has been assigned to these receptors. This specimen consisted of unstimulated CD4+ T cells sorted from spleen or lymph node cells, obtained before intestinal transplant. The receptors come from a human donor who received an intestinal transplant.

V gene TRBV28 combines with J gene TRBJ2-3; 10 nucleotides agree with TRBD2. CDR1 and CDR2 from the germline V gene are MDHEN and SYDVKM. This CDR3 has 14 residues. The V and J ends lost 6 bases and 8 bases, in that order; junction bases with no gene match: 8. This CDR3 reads CASRRSGGAGTQYF. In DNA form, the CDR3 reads TGTGCCAGCAGGAGGAGCGGGGGGGCGGGTACGCAGTATTTT.

CDR3 region: CASSSIGDSHTTNEQFF. The CDR3, as DNA: TGTGCCAGCAGCTCAATTGGGGACAGCCACACAACGAATGAGCAGTTCTTC. This chain connects TRBV5-6 to TRBJ2-1; 7 bases match TRBD1. Germline V gene sequence: CDR1 SGHDT, CDR2 YYEEEE. V trimming: 3 bases; J trimming: 7 bases; junction bases outside the gene matches: 16. The CDR3 runs 17 residues.

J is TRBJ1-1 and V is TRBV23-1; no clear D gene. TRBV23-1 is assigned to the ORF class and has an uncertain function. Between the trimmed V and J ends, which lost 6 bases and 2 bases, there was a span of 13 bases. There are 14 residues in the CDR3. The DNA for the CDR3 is TGCGCCAGCAGGCCGTGGTGGGCCAACACTGAAGCTTTCTTT. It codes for CASRPWWANTEAFF.

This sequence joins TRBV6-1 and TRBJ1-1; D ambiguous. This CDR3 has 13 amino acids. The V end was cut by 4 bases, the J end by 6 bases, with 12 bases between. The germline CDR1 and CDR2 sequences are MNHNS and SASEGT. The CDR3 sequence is CASSVTTGAEAFF. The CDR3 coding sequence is TGTGCCAGCAGTGTCACGACGGGCGCTGAAGCTTTCTTT.

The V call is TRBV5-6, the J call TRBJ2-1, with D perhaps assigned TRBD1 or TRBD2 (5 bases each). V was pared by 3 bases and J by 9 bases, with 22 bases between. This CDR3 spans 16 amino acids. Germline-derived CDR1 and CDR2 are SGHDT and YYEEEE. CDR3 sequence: CASSSQRGQIKGEQFF. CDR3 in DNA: TGTGCCAGCAGCTCTCAGAGGGGCCAAATAAAGGGTGAGCAGTTCTTC. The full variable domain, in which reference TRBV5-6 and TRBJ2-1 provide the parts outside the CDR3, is DAGVTQSPTHLIKTRGQQVTLRCSPKSGHDTVSWYQQALGQGPQFIFQYYEEEERQRGNFPDRFSGHQFPNYSSELNVNALLLGDSALYLCASSSQRGQIKGEQFFGPGTRLTVL.

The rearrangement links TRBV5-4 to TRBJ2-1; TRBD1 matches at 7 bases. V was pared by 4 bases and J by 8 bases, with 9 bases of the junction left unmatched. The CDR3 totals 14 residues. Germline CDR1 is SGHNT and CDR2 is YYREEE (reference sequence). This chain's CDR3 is CASSESQGDDEQFF. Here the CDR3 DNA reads TGTGCCAGCAGCGAATCCCAGGGGGATGATGAGCAGTTCTTC.

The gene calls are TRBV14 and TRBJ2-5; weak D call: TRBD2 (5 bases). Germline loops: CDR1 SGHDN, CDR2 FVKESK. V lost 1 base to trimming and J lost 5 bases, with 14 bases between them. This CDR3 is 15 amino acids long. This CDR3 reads CASSQVAGSRETQYF. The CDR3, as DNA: TGTGCCAGCAGCCAAGTAGCTGGGAGTCGGGAGACCCAGTACTTC.

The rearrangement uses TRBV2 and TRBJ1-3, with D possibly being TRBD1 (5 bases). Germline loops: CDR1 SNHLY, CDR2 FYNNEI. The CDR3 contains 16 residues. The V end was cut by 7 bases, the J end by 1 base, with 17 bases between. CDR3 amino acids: CASTRGLSISGNTIYF. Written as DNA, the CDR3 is TGTGCCAGCACAAGGGGCCTGTCAATTTCTGGAAACACCATATATTTT.

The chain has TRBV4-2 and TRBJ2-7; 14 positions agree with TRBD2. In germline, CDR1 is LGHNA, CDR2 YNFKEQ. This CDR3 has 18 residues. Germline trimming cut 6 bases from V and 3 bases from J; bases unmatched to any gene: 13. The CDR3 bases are TGTGCCAGCAGTCCAGGGACTAGCGGGGGCAAAGGAGTCTACGAGCAGTACTTC. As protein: CASSPGTSGGKGVYEQYF.

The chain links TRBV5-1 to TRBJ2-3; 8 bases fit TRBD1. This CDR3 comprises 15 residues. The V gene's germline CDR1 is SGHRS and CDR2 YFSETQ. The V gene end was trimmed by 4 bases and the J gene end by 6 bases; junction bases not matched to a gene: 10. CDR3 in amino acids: CASSPSGQAQDTQYF. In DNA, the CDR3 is TGCGCCAGCAGCCCCTCGGGACAGGCTCAGGATACGCAGTATTTT.

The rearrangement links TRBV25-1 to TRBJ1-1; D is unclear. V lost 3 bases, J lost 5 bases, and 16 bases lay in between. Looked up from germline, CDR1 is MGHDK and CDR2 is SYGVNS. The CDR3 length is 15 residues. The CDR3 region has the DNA TGTGCCAGCAGTGAGGGTTTTTCTCTTCGGACTGAAGCTTTCTTT. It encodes CASSEGFSLRTEAFF.

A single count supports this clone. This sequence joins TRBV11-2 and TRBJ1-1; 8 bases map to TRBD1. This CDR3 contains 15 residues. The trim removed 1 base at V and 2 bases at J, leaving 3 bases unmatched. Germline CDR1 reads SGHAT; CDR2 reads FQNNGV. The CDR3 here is CASSLGTGRNTEAFF. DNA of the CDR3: TGTGCCAGCAGCTTAGGGACAGGGCGAAACACTGAAGCTTTCTTT.

The CDR3 protein is CASSLGVDSGTGELFF. CDR3 DNA: TGCGCCAGCAGCTTGGGGGTCGACTCGGGCACCGGGGAGCTGTTTTTT. The chain uses TRBV5-1 and TRBJ2-2; D remains unclear. The CDR3 contains 16 residues. V lost 0 bases to trimming and J lost 4 bases, with 13 bases between them. The germline V gene encodes CDR1 SGHRS and CDR2 YFSETQ.